The source of this T cell receptor (beta chain) is a study of blood T cells in healthy people across ages. Turning to the study itself: Per two T cells, about one barcoded beta molecule was captured through template switching. Regarding the study as a whole: Observed TCR beta diversity per million T cells went down as age went up. This fall followed a roughly linear course with age. Lack of knowledge of donor CMV status possibly confounded expanded clonotype changes.

The CDR3 totals 16 residues. The germline V gene encodes CDR1 SQVTM and CDR2 ANQGSEA. Next came a second PCR, run for about 7 to 11 cycles, which used a sample-barcoded 5' primer along with a J-beta primer mix. TCRdb reanalysed the 5' RACE reads using MiXCR and keeps one entry per CDR3 protein. The sample yields under 1 million distinct CDR3 sequences, more than 40% seen once. Note on this clonotype: Its antigen is unidentified.

No fewer than 6 million PBMCs went into each sample. The specimen was blood. This receptor was obtained from a man aged 55 to 69 in good health. This chain links TRBV29-1 with TRBJ2-1; TRBD1 matches 7 bases. The end of the DNA aligns better with TRBJ2-7, so the J call may be wrong. CDR3 residues: CSVEDLGQASYNEQYF. Here the CDR3 DNA reads TGCAGCGTTGAAGATCTCGGACAGGCCTCCTACAATGAGCAGTACTTC.